A single sample gave rise to the 23 T cell receptor beta chains below, sequenced in a study of response to subunit inactivated influenza vaccine. In TCRdb, the RT-PCR reads were re-called with MiXCR into one record per CDR3 protein. In the table there are 590,000 or so distinct CDR3 sequences, approximately 15% of which are singletons. Source: PBMCs from blood, taken roughly 2 weeks before vaccination. Receptors were obtained from a man aged 50 or older who received an inactivated influenza vaccine.

This clonotype was detected a few times. This chain connects TRBV29-1 to TRBJ2-1, with D unclear. Per germline, CDR1 SQVTM and CDR2 ANQGSEA. The CDR3 loop spans 15 amino acids. Trimming took off 2 bases at V and 5 bases at J, with 16 bases between the two ends. The CDR3 sequence: CSVEPRNTINNEQFF. The CDR3 DNA reads TGCAGCGTTGAACCGAGGAATACGATCAACAATGAGCAGTTCTTC.

This clonotype was seen a few times. The V gene is TRBV10-3, the J gene TRBJ2-7; 8 nucleotides agree with TRBD1. The CDR3 has 14 residues. CDR1 is ENHRY, CDR2 SYGVKD, per germline. V lost 7 bases to trimming and J lost 5 bases; unmatched junction nucleotides: 10. CDR3 protein: CAINDRGGVDEQYF. In DNA, the CDR3 is TGTGCCATCAACGACAGGGGCGGGGTCGACGAGCAGTACTTC.

This clonotype was recorded a few times. Here the CDR3 reads CASSQGGRTGILEQYF. The CDR3 nucleotides read TGTGCCAGCAGCCAGGGGGGTAGGACAGGAATACTAGAGCAGTACTTC. The chain is built from TRBV9 and TRBJ2-7; tentative D call: TRBD1 (7 bases). The ends were cut back, 4 bases at V and 7 bases at J, with 24 bases in the middle. This CDR3 region has 16 residues. Germline CDR1 reads SGDLS; CDR2 reads YYNGEE.

The genes are TRBV6-1 and TRBJ1-4, with 7 positions matching TRBD1. With 4 bases clipped from V and 8 bases from J, the junction kept 13 bases outside the gene matches. Germline lookup yields CDR1 MNHNS and CDR2 SASEGT. The CDR3 has 16 residues. DNA for the CDR3: TGTGCCAGCAGTGGACTGAAGGGGGCAGGGCCAGAAAAACTGTTTTTT. This codes for CASSGLKGAGPEKLFF.

The chain is built from TRBV20-1 and TRBJ2-7; 10 nucleotides match TRBD2. Germline values: CDR1 DFQATT, CDR2 SNEGSKA (reference sequence). V was clipped by 2 bases and J by 4 bases; unmatched bases: 5. This CDR3 is built from 14 residues. The CDR3 spells CSARPLAGVYEQYF. As DNA, the CDR3 is TGCAGTGCTAGACCCCTAGCGGGAGTTTACGAGCAGTACTTC.

The chain is built from TRBV4-1 and TRBJ2-3, with a tentative D call TRBD2 (6 bases). The CDR3 extends over 14 amino acids. Germline values: CDR1 MGHRA, CDR2 YSYEKL. Trimming cost V 1 base and J 3 bases, with 8 bases left between them. CDR3 loop: CASSQGRVTDTQYF. Written as DNA, the CDR3 is TGCGCCAGCAGCCAAGGGAGGGTTACAGATACGCAGTATTTT.

This clonotype was counted a few times. V and J are TRBV6-1 and TRBJ2-2; 11 bases agree with TRBD1. CDR1 MNHNS and CDR2 SASEGT come from the germline V gene. The trim removed 7 bases at V and 5 bases at J, leaving 6 bases unmatched. The CDR3 is 15 residues long. The CDR3 here is CASMGQGVLTGELFF. In nucleotides, the CDR3 is TGTGCCAGCATGGGACAGGGGGTCCTAACCGGGGAGCTGTTTTTT.

The rearrangement joins TRBV4-2 to TRBJ2-1, with 13 positions matching TRBD2. Germline lookup yields CDR1 LGHNA and CDR2 YNFKEQ. The CDR3 is 16 residues long. After removal of 5 bases from V and 10 bases from J, the junction contained 11 bases not matched to a gene. The CDR3 region is CASSWDWTSGGREQFF. CDR3 DNA sequence: TGTGCCAGCAGCTGGGACTGGACTAGCGGGGGTCGGGAGCAGTTCTTC.

The table lists this clonotype with a few counts. This chain uses TRBV4-1 with TRBJ2-5, with TRBD2 identical over 7 bases. The CDR3 length is 17 residues. Looked up from germline, CDR1 is MGHRA and CDR2 is YSYEKL. V trimming: 1 base; J trimming: 1 base; junction bases outside the gene matches: 9. The CDR3: CASSQGRAREVQETQYF. As DNA, the CDR3 is TGCGCCAGCAGCCAAGGCAGGGCCCGGGAGGTCCAAGAGACCCAGTACTTC.

This clonotype was seen only a few times. This chain joins TRBV20-1 and TRBJ2-3, with D perhaps matching TRBD1 (5 bases). The CDR3 is 17 residues long. Per the germline V gene, CDR1 is DFQATT and CDR2 is SNEGSKA (reference sequence). Trimming removed 6 bases from V and 6 bases from J, with 28 bases in between. The CDR3 DNA is TGCAGTGCCCACAGCCGCTGGCAGGGTCGGACCCAGGATACGCAGTATTTT. Translation: CSAHSRWQGRTQDTQYF.

The chain couples TRBV18 to TRBJ2-1; 16 nucleotides match TRBD2. Trimming at V came to 3 bases and at J to 8 bases, leaving 1 base not matched to a gene. Germline V lookup: CDR1 KGHSH, CDR2 LQKENI. The CDR3 consists of 15 residues. CDR3 nucleotides: TGTGCCAGCTCACCCGGGACTAGCGGGGGGGATGAGCAGTTCTTC. It encodes CASSPGTSGGDEQFF. Complete variable domain (other parts from reference TRBV18 and TRBJ2-1): NAGVMQNPRHLVRRRGQEARLRCSPMKGHSHVYWYRQLPEEGLKFMVYLQKENIIDESGMPKERFSAEFPKEGPSILRIQQVVRGDSAAYFCASSPGTSGGDEQFFGPGTRLTVL.

This clonotype was counted many times. The chain has TRBV10-2 and TRBJ2-7; a possible D gene is TRBD1 (5 bases). The V end was cut by 3 bases, the J end by 4 bases, with 13 bases between. This CDR3 spans 14 amino acids. The V gene's germline CDR1 is WSHSY and CDR2 SAAADI. CDR3 in amino acids: CASSDPGHLYEQYF. The CDR3 DNA is TGCGCCAGCAGTGACCCCGGACATTTATACGAGCAGTACTTC.

V gene TRBV24-1 combines with J gene TRBJ2-1; D is perhaps TRBD1 (6 bases). CDR1 is KGHDR and CDR2 is SFDVKD in the germline V gene. The V end lost 8 bases, the J end lost 8 bases, and 24 bases lay between the germline ends. The CDR3 consists of 16 residues. The CDR3 loop is CATIGDSRRPGDEQFF. CDR3 sequence (DNA): TGTGCCACCATCGGCGACAGTAGAAGACCAGGGGATGAGCAGTTCTTC.

J is TRBJ1-1 and V is TRBV7-2, with 8 bases that match TRBD1. This CDR3 spans 15 amino acids. Unmatched junction bases numbered 10, after V lost 5 bases and J lost 5 bases. The germline V gene encodes CDR1 SGHTA and CDR2 FQGNSA. The CDR3 DNA follows: TGTGCCAGCAGCACTTATCAGGGGGCTAGGACTGAAGCTTTCTTT. Translating it yields CASSTYQGARTEAFF.

This clonotype was observed a handful of times. The V and J genes are TRBV9 and TRBJ2-1; 7 nucleotides align to TRBD1. From germline, CDR1 is SGDLS and CDR2 YYNGEE. J was trimmed by 6 bases and V by 0 bases; bases with no gene match: 3. This CDR3 has 14 amino acids. The CDR3 spells CASSVASGGNEQFF. The CDR3 nucleotides are TGTGCCAGCAGCGTAGCTTCAGGGGGCAATGAGCAGTTCTTC.

This rearrangement joins TRBV4-2 to TRBJ2-1; TRBD2 matches 7 bases. This CDR3 has 16 residues. In germline, CDR1 is LGHNA, CDR2 YNFKEQ. J lost 5 bases, V lost 0 bases, and 7 bases had no gene match. CDR3 residues: CASSQEPGGSHNEQFF. Written as DNA, the CDR3 is TGTGCCAGCAGCCAAGAACCTGGCGGGAGTCACAATGAGCAGTTCTTC.

This chain uses TRBV6-1 with TRBJ2-7; D not certain. Trimming took 7 bases from V and 6 from J, leaving 25 bases between them. There are 16 residues in the CDR3. Germline CDR1 is MNHNS and CDR2 is SASEGT. CDR3: CASIWSAGTPVGEQYF. The CDR3 bases are TGTGCCAGCATCTGGTCGGCCGGAACCCCTGTGGGCGAGCAGTACTTC.

J is TRBJ2-5 and V is TRBV28; possibly TRBD1 for D (5 bases). Trimming left V 5 bases short and J 5 bases short, with 15 bases between. CDR1 MDHEN and CDR2 SYDVKM come from the germline V gene. The CDR3 is 14 amino acids. CDR3 sequence (DNA): TGTGCCAGCAGTGCCGCGCAGGGCACGGAGACCCAGTACTTC. This codes for CASSAAQGTETQYF.

The V call is TRBV28, the J call TRBJ2-3; 8 bases match TRBD1. J lost 6 bases, V lost 4 bases, and 12 bases had no gene match. This CDR3 region has 16 residues. In germline, CDR1 is MDHEN, CDR2 SYDVKM. Here the CDR3 reads CASSSVGTGLHDTQYF. CDR3 in DNA: TGTGCCAGCAGTTCCGTCGGGACAGGCTTACATGATACGCAGTATTTT.

This clonotype was seen a single time. V is TRBV9 and J is TRBJ2-5; D might be TRBD1 (5 bases). This CDR3 contains 15 residues. Germline CDR1 is SGDLS and CDR2 is YYNGEE. V lost 0 bases and J lost 3, with 12 bases in between. The CDR3 reads CASSVAPGLEETQYF. The DNA for the CDR3 is TGTGCCAGCAGCGTAGCGCCAGGGCTGGAAGAGACCCAGTACTTC. The full variable domain, with the rest looked up from reference TRBV9 and TRBJ2-5, is DSGVTQTPKHLITATGQRVTLRCSPRSGDLSVYWYQQSLDQGLQFLIQYYNGEERAKGNILERFSAQQFPDLHSELNLSSLELGDSALYFCASSVAPGLEETQYFGPGTRLLVL.

This clonotype has more than one count but fewer than ten. The chain carries TRBV11-2 and TRBJ2-5; 7 bases match TRBD2. The trim removed 1 base at V and 0 bases at J, leaving 5 bases unmatched. The CDR3 totals 16 residues. The germline V gene encodes CDR1 SGHAT and CDR2 FQNNGV. CDR3 nucleotides: TGTGCCAGCAGCTTAGCGACGCGGGGGTACCAAGAGACCCAGTACTTC. The encoded protein is CASSLATRGYQETQYF.

There are a few counts of this clonotype. The J gene is TRBJ2-2, the V gene TRBV7-3, with 7 bases lining up with TRBD2. With V trimmed by 0 bases and J by 6 bases, 10 bases remained unmatched. The CDR3 covers 17 residues. Germline loops: CDR1 SGHTA, CDR2 FQGTGA. CDR3 bases: TGTGCCAGCAGCTTAACTGGAGGTGGGAGGGCCTCCGGGGAGCTGTTTTTT. This sequence encodes CASSLTGGGRASGELFF.

This clonotype has more than one count but fewer than ten. The rearrangement uses TRBV27 and TRBJ2-3, with 9 bases aligning to TRBD2. Germline V gene data show CDR1 as MNHEY and CDR2 as SMNVEV (reference sequence). V trimming: 3 bases; J trimming: 5 bases; junction bases outside the gene matches: 9. CDR3 length: 16 amino acids. The CDR3 DNA sequence: TGTGCCAGCAGTTTTTCGACTAGCGGACTCGGAGATACGCAGTATTTT. It codes for CASSFSTSGLGDTQYF.